One and the same sample provided the 14 T cell receptor beta chains below, sequenced in a study of human T cells and chemical hapten exposure listed by TCRdb under 2021. Interpreted using the paper, the time point label stands for: pre-sensitization, week 0. The sample's treatment or condition, from its label and the paper: therapeutic diphenylcyclopropenone sensitization with weekly scalp DPC. The protocol used for the library was RACE. The instrument was a NextSeq 500. TCRdb handled the public reads itself, with Q25 trimming in fastp and clone calling in MiXCR, and kept productive beta chains. Each record represents a unique CDR3 protein, reported with the most common genes and DNA among its rows. Counted in this sample were 85,000 to 90,000 distinct CDR3 sequences; 8% to 10% of them appeared once. In total, the top ten clones hold around 3.6% of the sample. Specimen: whole blood, collected in connection with sensitization to the hapten diphenylcyclopropenone (DPC). The receptors were sampled from a woman in her thirties or forties with alopecia areata. Some clones in this sample may be carry-over from other donors' samples.

The chain carries TRBV20-1 and TRBJ1-1, with TRBD1 identical over 7 bases. The V gene's germline CDR1 is DFQATT and CDR2 SNEGSKA (reference sequence). With 1 base clipped from V and 3 bases from J, the junction kept 2 bases outside the gene matches. The CDR3 has 13 residues. The CDR3 region is CSARGQGDTEAFF. Written as DNA, the CDR3 is TGCAGTGCTAGAGGGCAGGGGGACACTGAAGCTTTCTTT.

This chain uses TRBV7-8 with TRBJ2-7; D possibly corresponds to TRBD2 (5 bases). V gave up 2 bases and J gave up 3 bases, with 8 bases separating them. Germline CDR1 and CDR2: SGHVS and FQNEAQ. The CDR3 is 13 amino acids. CDR3 sequence (DNA): TGTGCCAGCAGCTTAACGGGGTACTACGAGCAGTACTTC. This sequence encodes CASSLTGYYEQYF.

This clonotype is medium-sized in the sample. The chain combines TRBV11-3 with TRBJ2-3; perhaps TRBD1 as D (6 bases). Trimming cost V 1 base and J 3 bases, with 11 bases left between them. The CDR3 covers 15 residues. Germline V CDR1 and CDR2: SGHNT, YENEEA. The CDR3 DNA is TGTGCCAGCAGCTTAGGGGCAGGGGATACAGATACGCAGTATTTT. This codes for CASSLGAGDTDTQYF.

At least ten counts were recorded for this clonotype. The chain uses TRBV5-1 and TRBJ2-3, with 10 bases aligning to TRBD2. The CDR3 runs to 15 residues. With 0 bases clipped from V and 6 bases from J, the junction kept 4 bases outside the gene matches. CDR1 and CDR2 from the germline V gene are SGHRS and YFSETQ. CDR3 sequence reads: CASSLASGGADTQYF. In DNA form, the CDR3 reads TGCGCCAGCAGCTTGGCCAGCGGGGGGGCCGATACGCAGTATTTT.

This clonotype was detected ten times or more. The chain is built from TRBV7-9 and TRBJ1-2; D gene ambiguous. Germline CDR1 reads SEHNR; CDR2 reads FQNEAQ (reference sequence). CDR3 size: 14 residues. The ends were cut back, 6 bases at V and 3 bases at J, with 14 bases in the middle. The CDR3 sequence is CASRREVQDYGYTF. CDR3 sequence (DNA): TGTGCCAGCAGAAGGGAGGTACAAGACTATGGCTACACCTTC. Based on the CDR3 plus reference TRBV7-9 and TRBJ1-2, the full variable domain is DTGVSQNPRHKITKRGQNVTFRCDPISEHNRLYWYRQTLGQGPEFLTYFQNEAQLEKSRLLSDRFSAERPKGSFSTLEIQRTEQGDSAMYLCASRREVQDYGYTFGSGTRLTVV.

This clonotype was counted at least ten times. The chain carries TRBV3-1 and TRBJ1-2, with a weak D call TRBD1 (5 bases). V was trimmed by 2 bases and J by 8 bases, leaving 9 bases between them. CDR1 is LGHDT, CDR2 YNNKEL, per germline (reference sequence). This CDR3 spans 12 amino acids. The CDR3 DNA reads TGTGCCAGCAGCCAAACAAGGGGAGGCTACACCTTC. Amino acid sequence: CASSQTRGGYTF.

The sample holds many counts of this clonotype. The chain is built from TRBV2 and TRBJ2-7; perhaps TRBD1 as D (6 bases). V was trimmed by 7 bases and J by 1 base, leaving 11 bases between them. Per germline, CDR1 SNHLY and CDR2 FYNNEI. There are 13 residues in the CDR3. Here the CDR3 reads CASNSDRSYEQYF. In nucleotides, the CDR3 is TGTGCCAGCAATTCCGACAGGTCCTACGAGCAGTACTTC.

The chain links TRBV27 to TRBJ1-1; D might be TRBD1 (5 bases). The CDR3 is made up of 15 amino acids. Germline assignment: CDR1 MNHEY and CDR2 SMNVEV (reference sequence). With 4 bases removed from V and 4 bases from J, the gap between germline ends came to 16 bases. The CDR3 DNA reads TGTGCCAGCAGTTCGCCCGGGACGGAGCGCACTGAAGCTTTCTTT. Amino acids: CASSSPGTERTEAFF.

This clonotype appeared many times. V is TRBV20-1 and J is TRBJ2-1; D ambiguous. The CDR3 consists of 12 residues. Germline V CDR1 and CDR2: DFQATT, SNEGSKA (reference sequence). CDR3 nucleotides: TGCAGCGCGGATTCGGACTACAATGAGCAGTTCTTC. Protein: CSADSDYNEQFF.

This clonotype was picked up a small number of times. The J gene is TRBJ2-5, the V gene TRBV29-1, with D perhaps TRBD2 (6 bases). CDR1 and CDR2 from the germline V gene are SQVTM and ANQGSEA. This CDR3 is 10 amino acids long. The V gene lost 8 bases and the J gene lost 4 bases, with 8 bases spanning the gap. CDR3 region: CSLGRETQYF. CDR3 DNA: TGCAGCCTCGGGAGAGAGACCCAGTACTTC.

This clonotype was counted at least ten times. The V gene is TRBV7-2, the J gene TRBJ1-4, with D unresolved. V dropped 2 bases and J dropped 6 bases, with 34 bases sitting between them. This CDR3 is built from 22 residues. Germline CDR1 reads SGHTA; CDR2 reads FQGNSA. The DNA for the CDR3 is TGTGCCAGCAGCTTAAATCTTCCACTGCGTACGATAGCCCCTACCCTCTATGAAAAACTGTTTTTT. It translates to CASSLNLPLRTIAPTLYEKLFF. Using reference TRBV7-2 and TRBJ1-4 for the parts outside the CDR3, the full variable domain is GAGVSQSPSNKVTEKGKDVELRCDPISGHTALYWYRQSLGQGLEFLIYFQGNSAPDKSGLPSDRFSAERTGGSVSTLTIQRTQQEDSAVYLCASSLNLPLRTIAPTLYEKLFFGSGTQLSVL.

The chain links TRBV28 to TRBJ1-5, with TRBD1 matching 7 bases. Trimming cost V 5 bases and J 0 bases; bases outside gene matches: 7. The V gene's germline CDR1 is MDHEN and CDR2 SYDVKM. CDR3 length equals 16 residues. The CDR3 here is CASSPGTAYSNQPQHF. The CDR3 region has the DNA TGTGCCAGCAGTCCCGGGACAGCTTATAGCAATCAGCCCCAGCATTTT.

The J gene is TRBJ2-7, the V gene TRBV6-2 or TRBV6-3; the D gene is possibly TRBD1 (6 bases). The CDR3 extends over 14 amino acids. The V gene lost 6 bases and the J gene lost 3 bases, with 15 bases spanning the gap. Germline V lookup: CDR1 MNHEY, CDR2 SVGEGT. The DNA for the CDR3 is TGTGCCAGCAGCCTACAGGGATGGTACTACGAGCAGTACTTC. This translates into CASSLQGWYYEQYF.

V usage is TRBV6-2 or TRBV6-3 and J usage is TRBJ1-5; D might be TRBD1 (5 bases). The CDR3 totals 14 residues. V lost 8 bases to trimming and J lost 11 bases, with 22 bases between them. In germline, CDR1 is MNHEY, CDR2 SVGEGT. The CDR3 loop reads CASRKTGTVNAQHF. The DNA for the CDR3 is TGTGCCAGCCGAAAAACCGGGACCGTCAATGCCCAGCATTTT.